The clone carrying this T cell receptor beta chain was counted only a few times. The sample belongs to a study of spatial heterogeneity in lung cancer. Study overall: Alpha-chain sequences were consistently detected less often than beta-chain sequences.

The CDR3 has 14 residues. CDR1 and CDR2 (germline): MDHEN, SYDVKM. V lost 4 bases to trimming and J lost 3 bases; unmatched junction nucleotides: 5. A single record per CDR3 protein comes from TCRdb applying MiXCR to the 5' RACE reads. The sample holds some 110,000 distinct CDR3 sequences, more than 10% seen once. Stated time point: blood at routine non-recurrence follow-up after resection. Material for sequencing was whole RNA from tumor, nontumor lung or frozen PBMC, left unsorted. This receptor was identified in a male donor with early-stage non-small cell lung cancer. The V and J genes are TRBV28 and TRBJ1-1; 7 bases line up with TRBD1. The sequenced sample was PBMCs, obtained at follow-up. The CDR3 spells CASSSGQSDTEAFF. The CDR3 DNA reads TGTGCCAGCAGTTCGGGACAGTCCGACACTGAAGCTTTCTTT. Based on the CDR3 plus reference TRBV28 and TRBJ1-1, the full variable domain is DVKVTQSSRYLVKRTGEKVFLECVQDMDHENMFWYRQDPGLGLRLIYFSYDVKMKEKGDIPEGYSVSREKKERFSLILESASTNQTSMYLCASSSGQSDTEAFFGQGTRLTVV.